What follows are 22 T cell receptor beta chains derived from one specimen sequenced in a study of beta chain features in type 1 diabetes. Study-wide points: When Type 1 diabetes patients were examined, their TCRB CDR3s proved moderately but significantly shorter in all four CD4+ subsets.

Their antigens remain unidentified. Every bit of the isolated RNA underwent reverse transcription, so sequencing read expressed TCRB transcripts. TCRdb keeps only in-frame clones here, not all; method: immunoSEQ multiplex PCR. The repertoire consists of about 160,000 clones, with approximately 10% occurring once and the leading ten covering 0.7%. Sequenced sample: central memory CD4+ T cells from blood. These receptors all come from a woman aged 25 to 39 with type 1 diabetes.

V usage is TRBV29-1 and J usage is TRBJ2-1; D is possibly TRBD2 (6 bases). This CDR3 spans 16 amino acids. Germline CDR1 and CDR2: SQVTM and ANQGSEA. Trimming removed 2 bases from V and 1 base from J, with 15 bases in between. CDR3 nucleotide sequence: TGCAGCGTTGAATTATTTGACGGGAGTTCCTACAATGAGCAGTTCTTC. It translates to CSVELFDGSSYNEQFF.

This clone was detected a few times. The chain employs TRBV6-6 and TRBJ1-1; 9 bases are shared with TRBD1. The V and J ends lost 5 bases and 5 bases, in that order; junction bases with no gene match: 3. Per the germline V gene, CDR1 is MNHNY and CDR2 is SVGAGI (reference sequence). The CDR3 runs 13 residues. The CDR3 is CASSRQGETEAFF. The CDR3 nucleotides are TGTGCCAGCAGTAGACAGGGGGAAACTGAAGCTTTCTTT.

CDR3 residues: CAKTGTHSNQPQHF. The CDR3 bases are TGTGCCAAGACCGGGACACATTCCAATCAGCCCCAGCATTTT. The chain combines TRBV21-1 with TRBJ1-5; the table's D call, TRBD1, was not checked against the DNA. TRBV21-1 is shown as a pseudogene. The CDR3 length is 14 residues.

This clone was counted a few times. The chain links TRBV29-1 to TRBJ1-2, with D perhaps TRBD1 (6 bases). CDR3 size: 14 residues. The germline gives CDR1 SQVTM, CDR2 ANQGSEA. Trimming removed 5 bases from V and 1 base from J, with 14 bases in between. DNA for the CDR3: TGCAGCGTTCTATGGCAGGGGTTTAACTATGGCTACACCTTC. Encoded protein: CSVLWQGFNYGYTF. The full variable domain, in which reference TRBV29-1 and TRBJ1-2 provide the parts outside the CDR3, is SAVISQKPSRDICQRGTSLTIQCQVDSQVTMMFWYRQQPGQSLTLIATANQGSEATYESGFVIDKFPISRPNLTFSTLTVSNMSPEDSSIYLCSVLWQGFNYGYTFGSGTRLTVV.

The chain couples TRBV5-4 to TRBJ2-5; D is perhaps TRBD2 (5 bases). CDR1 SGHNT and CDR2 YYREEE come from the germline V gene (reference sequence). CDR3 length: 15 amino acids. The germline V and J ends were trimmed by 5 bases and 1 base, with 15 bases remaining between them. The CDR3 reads CASRASVGSQETQYF. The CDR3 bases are TGTGCCAGCAGAGCGTCCGTAGGGAGCCAAGAGACCCAGTACTTC.

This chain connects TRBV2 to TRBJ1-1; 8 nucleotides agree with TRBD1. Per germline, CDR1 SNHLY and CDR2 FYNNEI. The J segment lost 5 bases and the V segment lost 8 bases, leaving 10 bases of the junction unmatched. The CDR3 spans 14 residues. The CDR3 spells CASGVRQGQTEAFF. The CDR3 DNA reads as TGTGCCAGCGGAGTCAGACAGGGGCAGACTGAAGCTTTCTTT.

CDR3 bases: TGTGCCAGCTCACCACCTGGGGGGAAAACTGAAGCTTTCTTT. Its translation is CASSPPGGKTEAFF. This chain uses TRBV18 with TRBJ1-1, with D possibly being TRBD1 (5 bases). Germline V CDR1 and CDR2: KGHSH, LQKENI. The CDR3 loop spans 14 amino acids. The V gene lost 0 bases and the J gene lost 5 bases, with 10 bases spanning the gap.

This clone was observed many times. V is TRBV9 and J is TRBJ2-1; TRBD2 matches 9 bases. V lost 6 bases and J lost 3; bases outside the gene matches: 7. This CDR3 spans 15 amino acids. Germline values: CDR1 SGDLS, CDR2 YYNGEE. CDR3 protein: CASTLAGSYYNEQFF. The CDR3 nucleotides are TGTGCCAGCACCCTAGCGGGATCTTACTACAATGAGCAGTTCTTC. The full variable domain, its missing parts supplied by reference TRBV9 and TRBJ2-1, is DSGVTQTPKHLITATGQRVTLRCSPRSGDLSVYWYQQSLDQGLQFLIQYYNGEERAKGNILERFSAQQFPDLHSELNLSSLELGDSALYFCASTLAGSYYNEQFFGPGTRLTVL.

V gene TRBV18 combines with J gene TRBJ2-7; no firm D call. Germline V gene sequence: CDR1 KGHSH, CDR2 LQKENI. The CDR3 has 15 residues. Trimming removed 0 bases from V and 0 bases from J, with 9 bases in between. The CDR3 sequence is CASSPPSGSSYEQYF. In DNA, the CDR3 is TGTGCCAGCTCACCACCCTCCGGGTCCTCCTACGAGCAGTACTTC.

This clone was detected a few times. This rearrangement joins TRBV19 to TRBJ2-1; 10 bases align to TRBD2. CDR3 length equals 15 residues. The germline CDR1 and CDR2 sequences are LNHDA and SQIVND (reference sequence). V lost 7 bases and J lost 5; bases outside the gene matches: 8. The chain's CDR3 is CASTLRGTSDNEQFF. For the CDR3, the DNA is TGTGCCAGTACTCTCCGTGGGACTAGCGACAATGAGCAGTTCTTC.

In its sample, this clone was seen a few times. CDR3 in amino acids: CASSRRGGGNTIYF. The CDR3 DNA reads as TGTGCCAGCAGCCGAAGGGGTGGTGGAAACACCATATATTTT. This rearrangement joins TRBV28 to TRBJ1-3; a weak D match, TRBD1 (5 bases). CDR1 is MDHEN, CDR2 SYDVKM, per germline. The CDR3 length is 14 residues. V was cut by 6 bases and J by 3 bases, with 12 bases left in between.

The DNA of the CDR3 is TGTGCCAGCAGTATCCGACAGGGGGCTCAAAACATTCAGTACTTC. This sequence encodes CASSIRQGAQNIQYF. The chain is built from TRBV2 and TRBJ2-4, with 10 bases aligning to TRBD1. Germline-derived CDR1 and CDR2 are SNHLY and FYNNEI. The CDR3 has 15 amino acids. The J segment lost 5 bases and the V segment lost 5 bases, leaving 6 bases of the junction unmatched.

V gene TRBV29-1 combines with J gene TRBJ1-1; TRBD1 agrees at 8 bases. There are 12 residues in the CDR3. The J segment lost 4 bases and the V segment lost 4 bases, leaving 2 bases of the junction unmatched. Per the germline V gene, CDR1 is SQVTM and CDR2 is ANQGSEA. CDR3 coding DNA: TGCAGCGTTGGAACAGGGGGCACTGAAGCTTTCTTT. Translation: CSVGTGGTEAFF.

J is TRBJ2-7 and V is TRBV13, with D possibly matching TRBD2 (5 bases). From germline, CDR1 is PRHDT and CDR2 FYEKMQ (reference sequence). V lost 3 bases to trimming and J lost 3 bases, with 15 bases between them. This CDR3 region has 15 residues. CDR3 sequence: CASSLGKEVYYEQYF. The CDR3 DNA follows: TGTGCCAGCAGCTTGGGCAAGGAGGTCTACTACGAGCAGTACTTC.

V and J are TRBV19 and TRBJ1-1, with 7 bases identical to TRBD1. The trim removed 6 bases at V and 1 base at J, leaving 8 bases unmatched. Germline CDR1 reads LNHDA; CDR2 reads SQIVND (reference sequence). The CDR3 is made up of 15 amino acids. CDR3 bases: TGTGCCAGTAGCAACCACTACAGGGGGAACACTGAAGCTTTCTTT. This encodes CASSNHYRGNTEAFF.

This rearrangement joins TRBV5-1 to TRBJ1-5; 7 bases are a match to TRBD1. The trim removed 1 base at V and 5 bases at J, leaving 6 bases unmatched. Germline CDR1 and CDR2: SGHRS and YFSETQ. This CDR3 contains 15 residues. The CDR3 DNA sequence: TGCGCCAGCAGCTTGAGTGGACAGGACCATCAGCCCCAGCATTTT. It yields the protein CASSLSGQDHQPQHF.

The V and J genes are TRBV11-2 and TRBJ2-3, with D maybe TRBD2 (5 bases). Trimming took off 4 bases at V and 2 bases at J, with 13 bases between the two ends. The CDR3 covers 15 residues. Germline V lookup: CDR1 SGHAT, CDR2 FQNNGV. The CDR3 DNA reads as TGTGCCAGCAGCTCTGACTATCTCTCCACAGATACGCAGTATTTT. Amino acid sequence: CASSSDYLSTDTQYF. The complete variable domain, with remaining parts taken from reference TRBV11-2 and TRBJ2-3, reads EAGVAQSPRYKIIEKRQSVAFWCNPISGHATLYWYQQILGQGPKLLIQFQNNGVVDDSQLPKDRFSAERLKGVDSTLKIQPAKLEDSAVYLCASSSDYLSTDTQYFGPGTRLTVL.

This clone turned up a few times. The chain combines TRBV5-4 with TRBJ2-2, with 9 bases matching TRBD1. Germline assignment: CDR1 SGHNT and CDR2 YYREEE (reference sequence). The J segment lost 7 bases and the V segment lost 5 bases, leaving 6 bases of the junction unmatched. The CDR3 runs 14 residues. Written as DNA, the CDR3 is TGTGCCAGCAGTCAGGGACAGGGCATCGGGGAGCTGTTTTTT. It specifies CASSQGQGIGELFF.

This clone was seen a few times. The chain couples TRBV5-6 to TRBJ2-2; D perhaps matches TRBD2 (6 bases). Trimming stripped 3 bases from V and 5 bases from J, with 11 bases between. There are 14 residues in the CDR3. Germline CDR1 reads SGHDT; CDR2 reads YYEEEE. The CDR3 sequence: CASSSTSGTGELFF. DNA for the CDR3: TGTGCCAGCAGCTCGACTAGTGGAACCGGGGAGCTGTTTTTT.

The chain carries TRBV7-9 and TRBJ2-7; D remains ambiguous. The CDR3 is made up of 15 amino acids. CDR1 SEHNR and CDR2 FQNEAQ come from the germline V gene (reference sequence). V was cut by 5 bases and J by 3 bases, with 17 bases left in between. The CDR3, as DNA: TGTGCCAGCAGCCCCGGGTCCCGTCTGTTCTACGAGCAGTACTTC. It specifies CASSPGSRLFYEQYF. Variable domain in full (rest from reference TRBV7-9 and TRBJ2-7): DTGVSQNPRHKITKRGQNVTFRCDPISEHNRLYWYRQTLGQGPEFLTYFQNEAQLEKSRLLSDRFSAERPKGSFSTLEIQRTEQGDSAMYLCASSPGSRLFYEQYFGPGTRLTVT.

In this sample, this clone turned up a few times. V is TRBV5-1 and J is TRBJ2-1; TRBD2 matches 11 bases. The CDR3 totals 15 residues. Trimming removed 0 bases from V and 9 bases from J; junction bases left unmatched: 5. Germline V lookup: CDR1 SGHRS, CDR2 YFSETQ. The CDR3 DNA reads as TGCGCCAGCAGCTTGGCACTAGCGGGAGACAGTGAGCAGTTCTTC. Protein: CASSLALAGDSEQFF.

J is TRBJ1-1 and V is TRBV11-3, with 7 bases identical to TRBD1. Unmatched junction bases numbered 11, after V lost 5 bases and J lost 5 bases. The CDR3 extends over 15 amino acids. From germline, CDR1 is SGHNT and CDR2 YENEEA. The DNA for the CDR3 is TGTGCCAGCAGCCTTGAACAGGGGATGGGGACTGAAGCTTTCTTT. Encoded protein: CASSLEQGMGTEAFF.